Listed below are T cell receptor beta chains from one sample, sequenced in a study of CXCR3-negative and CXCR3-positive naive CD8 T cells. TCRdb reprocessed the 5' RACE reads, with one entry per CDR3 protein and no DNA. This table holds 50,000 to 65,000 distinct CDR3 sequences. Sequenced: naive CXCR3- CD8+ T cells from blood. These receptors were collected from a human donor in good health. Some clones in this sample may be carry-over from other donors' samples. Each CDR3 is given with its conserved first and last residue. Each record gives: J gene, V gene, CDR3 protein.

TRBJ2-1 | TRBV6-6 | CASSYLGASEQFF
TRBJ2-7 | TRBV9 | CASSPQGRAYEQYF
TRBJ2-7 | TRBV29-1 | CSVEFVGGLPGAQGEQYF
TRBJ2-5 | TRBV20-1 | CSANRRDRRQETQYF
TRBJ1-2 | TRBV29-1 | CSVVGHGNYGYTF
TRBJ1-2 | TRBV29-1 | CSVGTENYGYTF
TRBJ2-7 | TRBV13 | CASSSPGQDVEQYF
TRBJ2-3 | TRBV2 | CASTGRSSGDPTDTQYF
TRBJ2-1 | TRBV29-1 | CSAELAGGPDEQFF
TRBJ2-7 | TRBV6-6 | CASSYIRDEQYF
TRBJ1-1 | TRBV6-2/TRBV6-3 | CASSYRPTQNTEAFF
TRBJ2-3 | TRBV6-2/TRBV6-3 | CASSLLLAGGGDTQYF
TRBJ2-1 | TRBV7-9 | CASSPTSGNYNEQFF
TRBJ2-1 | TRBV30 | CAWIPESDNEQFF
TRBJ2-3 | TRBV29-1 | CSVEDLRGDTDTQYF
TRBJ2-1 | TRBV5-1 | CASSLAGTTSDEQFF
TRBJ1-5 | TRBV6-2/TRBV6-3 | CASSYGDSNQPQHF
TRBJ1-4 | TRBV29-1 | CSVLGTGVEKLFF
TRBJ2-1 | TRBV29-1 | CSVGAGPAGDRYNEQFF
TRBJ2-1 | TRBV28 | CASSRDGYNEQFF
TRBJ2-4 | TRBV28 | CASSLLGDENIQYF
TRBJ2-2 | TRBV6-5 | CASSLAGQTGELFF
TRBJ2-7 | TRBV15 | CATSDHRDRVSSAQYF
TRBJ1-1 | TRBV25-1 | CASSEWGREAFF
TRBJ2-7 | TRBV9 | CASSVGGEQYF
TRBJ2-7 | TRBV4-2 | CASSQGTGDTYEQYF
TRBJ2-6 | TRBV7-2 | CASSPPIGANVLTF
TRBJ2-5 | TRBV6-6 | CASSYNAEETQYF
TRBJ2-2 | TRBV6-2/TRBV6-3 | CASTGLSNTGELFF
TRBJ2-1 | TRBV7-9 | CASSQGSYGRRKSYNEQFF
TRBJ2-2 | TRBV20-1 | CSARDETRDRVYPGELFF
TRBJ2-1 | TRBV20-1 | CSAPRTSGALYNEQFF
TRBJ1-2 | TRBV4-1 | CASSQELGEPYGYTF
TRBJ1-1 | TRBV11-3 | CASSLAHSMNTEAFF
TRBJ2-7 | TRBV5-1 | CASSLELGGRPYEQYF
TRBJ1-1 | TRBV30 | CAWSVEGEGTEAFF
TRBJ2-7 | TRBV14 | CASSQGLKSGRTYEQYF
TRBJ2-1 | TRBV29-1 | CSVGTGANEQFF
TRBJ2-1 | TRBV28 | CASSPLRGGRSSYNEQFF
TRBJ2-7 | TRBV28 | CASSPTWGGSVEQYF
TRBJ2-1 | TRBV29-1 | CSVKLAGYSWQFF
TRBJ2-7 | TRBV7-6 | CASSLEAGSDEQYF
TRBJ2-1 | TRBV9 | CASSVQGNEQFF
TRBJ1-1 | TRBV6-1 | CASSAIRYTEAFF
TRBJ2-3 | TRBV20-1 | CSATTPERPTTDTQYF
TRBJ2-1 | TRBV29-1 | CSVALAGSYNEQFF
TRBJ1-2 | TRBV29-1 | CSVGTGNGYTF
TRBJ2-5 | TRBV29-1 | CSAHRIQETQYF
TRBJ2-1 | TRBV28 | CASRTLAGQDNEQFF
TRBJ2-2 | TRBV4-3 | CASKEAGGGELFF
TRBJ2-2 | TRBV5-1 | CASSLLPVSAGNTGELFF
TRBJ1-2 | TRBV3-1 | CASSQGREINYGYTF
TRBJ2-2 | TRBV28 | CASSLRQGEYHGELFF
TRBJ2-7 | TRBV20-1 | CSARTGTSLNEQYF
TRBJ2-5 | TRBV4-2 | CASSQLGGARETQYF
TRBJ2-1 | TRBV29-1 | CSVFFRDPGYNEQFF
TRBJ2-1 | TRBV7-6 | CASSFRWDSYNEQFF
TRBJ1-1 | TRBV29-1 | CSVSTGGTAFMNTEAFF
TRBJ2-1 | TRBV28 | CASSPGTGSYNEQFF
TRBJ2-7 | TRBV18 | CASSPPEGVAYEQYF